This T cell receptor beta chain was recorded in a study of blood T cells in healthy people across ages. The sample providers were healthy Caucasian people from Russia, aged about 6 to 90. There were at least 5.5 micrograms of total RNA extracted from every sample. Next came a second PCR, run for about 7 to 12 cycles, which used a sample-barcoded 5' primer along with a J-beta primer mix. All samples gave at least 2.5 million CDR3-containing paired-end reads. TCRdb called the 5' RACE reads again in MiXCR, with one record for every CDR3 protein. The table shows about 1.4 million distinct CDR3 sequences, with roughly 59% occurring only once. From germline, CDR1 is SGHAT and CDR2 FQNNGV. The CDR3 is made up of 14 amino acids. V lost 4 bases, J lost 3 bases, and 13 bases lay in between.

The sample consisted of blood. This receptor was taken from a man younger than 30 in good health. The chain employs TRBV11-2 and TRBJ2-7; a weak D match, TRBD1 (5 bases). DNA of the CDR3: TGTGCCAGCAGCTCCCCGACAGATTTCTACGAGCAGTACTTC. This codes for CASSSPTDFYEQYF.